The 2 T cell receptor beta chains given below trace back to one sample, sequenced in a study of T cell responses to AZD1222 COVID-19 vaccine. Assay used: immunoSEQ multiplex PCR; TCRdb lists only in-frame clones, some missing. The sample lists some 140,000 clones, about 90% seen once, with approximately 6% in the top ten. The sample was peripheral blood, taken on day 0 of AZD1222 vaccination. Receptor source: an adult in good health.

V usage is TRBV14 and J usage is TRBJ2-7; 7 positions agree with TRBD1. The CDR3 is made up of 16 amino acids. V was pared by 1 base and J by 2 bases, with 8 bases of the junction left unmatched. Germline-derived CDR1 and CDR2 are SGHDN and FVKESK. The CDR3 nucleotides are TGTGCCAGCAGCCAAGGACAGGGCGCGATCCCCTACGAGCAGTACTTC. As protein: CASSQGQGAIPYEQYF. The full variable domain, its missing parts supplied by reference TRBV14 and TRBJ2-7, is EAGVTQFPSHSVIEKGQTVTLRCDPISGHDNLYWYRRVMGKEIKFLLHFVKESKQDESGMPNNRFLAERTGGTYSTLKVQPAELEDSGVYFCASSQGQGAIPYEQYFGPGTRLTVT.

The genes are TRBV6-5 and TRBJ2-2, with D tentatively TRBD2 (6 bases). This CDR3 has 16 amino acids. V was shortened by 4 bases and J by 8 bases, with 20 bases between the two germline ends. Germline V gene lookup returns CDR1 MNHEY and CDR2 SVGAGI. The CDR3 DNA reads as TGTGCCAGCAGTTCGACTAGGTTTGGGGGACCGGGGGAGCTGTTTTTT. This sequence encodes CASSSTRFGGPGELFF.